A selection of T cell receptor beta chains follows, all from one sample in a study of OX40 agonist ivuxolimab in advanced cancers. Some clones are missing from TCRdb's copy, which holds only in-frame ones; the method was immunoSEQ multiplex PCR. The sample holds around 56,000 clones; around 86% are singletons and the top ten take about 1%. The input for sequencing was CD4+ or CD8+ T cells sorted from blood, taken in a trial of the OX40 agonist ivuxolimab. The source is an adult with an advanced solid tumor such as melanoma, head and neck, liver or kidney cancer. Each CDR3 is given with its conserved first and last residue.

v_call	j_call	cdr3_aa
TRBV28	TRBJ1-4	CASARGVTNEKLFF
TRBV4-3	TRBJ2-2	CASSQGTGGSGELFF
TRBV19	TRBJ2-5	CASSIKGSQETQYF
TRBV6-6	TRBJ2-2	CASTLDRGKAGELFF
TRBV5-6	TRBJ1-2	CASSLPGQGAFGYTF
TRBV6-6	TRBJ1-2	CASSSLGLPGYTF
TRBV4-2	TRBJ1-3	CASSQERASSGNTIYF
TRBV4-1	TRBJ2-5	CASSQVGRGETQYF
TRBV28	TRBJ2-7	CASSPDTEQYF
TRBV7-7	TRBJ2-2	CASSLVPGLNTGELFF
TRBV2	TRBJ1-1	CASSEYTAEAFF
TRBV14	TRBJ2-1	CASSHARADRHYNEQFF
TRBV11-3	TRBJ2-1	CASSLDGEQFF
TRBV6-1	TRBJ2-7	CASSELYGTSYEQYF
TRBV7-7	TRBJ1-2	CASSPSGTGDFYGYTF
TRBV5-5	TRBJ1-3	CASSLLPHSGNTIYF
TRBV7-9	TRBJ1-1	CASSSSGNTEAFF
TRBV5-5	TRBJ2-7	CASSLTDEQYF
TRBV11-3	TRBJ2-3	CASSLDGSDTQYF
TRBV7-3	TRBJ2-1	CASSLNPRGSNDEQFF
TRBV2	TRBJ1-1	CASSPGPLSNTEAFF
TRBV19	TRBJ2-7	CASSRDVSSYEQYF
TRBV14	TRBJ2-1	CASSHGQARFNEQFF
TRBV7-2	TRBJ1-1	CASSLFPANTEAFF
TRBV19	TRBJ2-1	CASSIDRQGREQFF
TRBV15	TRBJ2-4	CATSRAESENIQYF
TRBV7-8	TRBJ1-5	CASSLVSNQPQHF
TRBV7-8	TRBJ1-1	CASQGQGAWVTEAFF
TRBV15	TRBJ1-5	CATSRERSIQPQHF
TRBV6-6	TRBJ2-1	CASNKAGAGEVEQFF
TRBV5-1	TRBJ2-5	CASSGTSGSEGETQYF
TRBV28	TRBJ1-2	CASSLAPGRLYGYTF
TRBV18	TRBJ1-1	CASSGRGTEAFF
TRBV11-2	TRBJ2-2	CASSLQPANTGELFF
TRBV9	TRBJ1-2	CASSPRWGSDYGYTF
TRBV2	TRBJ2-2	CASNLDSGRSNTGELFF
TRBV28	TRBJ2-7	CASSSPGLAASHEQYF
TRBV9	TRBJ2-4	CASSASRGGKNIQYF
TRBV7-3	TRBJ2-7	CASSLTPTYEQYF
TRBV21-1	TRBJ2-1	CASSALRTGTYNEQFF
TRBV10-3	TRBJ1-1	CAIMNGMNTEAFF
TRBV7-9	TRBJ2-5	CASSGFQETQYF
TRBV18	TRBJ2-1	CASSPPGSNEQFF
TRBV10-3	TRBJ2-2	CAIMGTSGTNTGELFF
TRBV5-8	TRBJ2-6	CASSLLGTNVLTF
TRBV18	TRBJ1-2	CASSPLKAMQGGGYTF
TRBV7-2	TRBJ2-7	CASSWTSEFDEQYF
TRBV5-4	TRBJ2-3	CASSPSGSPSDTQYF
TRBV5-1	TRBJ2-3	CASSLSGSTDTQYF
TRBV28	TRBJ1-1	CASSLGGDAEAFF
TRBV5-5	TRBJ1-3	CASSFADSGNTIYF
TRBV2	TRBJ2-3	CASSTESDTQYF
TRBV4-1	TRBJ1-5	CASRPVGFGQPQHF